The 19 T cell receptor beta chains in this list originate from one sample, sequenced in a study of cytomegalovirus exposure and HLA in healthy donors. The PCR ran on 60 Vbeta and 13 Jbeta primers. Libraries were prepared by immunoSEQ multiplex PCR; TCRdb keeps only in-frame clonotypes and omits some of them. The sample includes approximately 140,000 clones, around 82% of them seen just once. The specimen sequenced was PBMCs. The receptor set was obtained from a young man in good health and CMV-seropositive.

This chain uses TRBV5-1 with TRBJ2-1; 8 bases match TRBD2. After removal of 0 bases from V and 9 bases from J, the junction contained 8 bases not matched to a gene. The CDR3 has 15 residues. CDR1 and CDR2 (germline): SGHRS, YFSETQ. The chain's CDR3 is CASSLDGTRNGEQFF. The CDR3 coding sequence is TGCGCCAGCAGCTTGGACGGGACTAGGAACGGTGAGCAGTTCTTC.

This clone was recorded a few times. The genes are TRBV5-1 and TRBJ2-1, with TRBD2 matching over 14 bases. Germline values: CDR1 SGHRS, CDR2 YFSETQ. Trimming took 7 bases from V and 8 from J; bases not matched to a gene: 5. CDR3 size: 14 residues. This CDR3 reads CASRGTSGRDEQFF. The CDR3, as DNA: TGCGCCAGCCGAGGGACTAGCGGGAGAGATGAGCAGTTCTTC. Looking up the rest from reference TRBV5-1 and TRBJ2-1 gives the full variable domain: KAGVTQTPRYLIKTRGQQVTLSCSPISGHRSVSWYQQTPGQGLQFLFEYFSETQRNKGNFPGRFSGRQFSNSRSEMNVSTLELGDSALYLCASRGTSGRDEQFFGPGTRLTVL.

The CDR3 DNA sequence: TGTGCCAGCAGTTACTCGAAAGCGGGAGGGAACAATGAGCAGTTCTTC. It codes for CASSYSKAGGNNEQFF. The chain recombines TRBV6-5 with TRBJ2-1; 10 bases fit TRBD2. V lost 0 bases and J lost 5; bases outside the gene matches: 4. The germline V gene encodes CDR1 MNHEY and CDR2 SVGAGI. CDR3 size: 16 residues.

The V and J genes are TRBV29-1 and TRBJ1-2; D uncertain. V was trimmed by 3 bases and J by 5 bases, leaving 13 bases between them. The CDR3 spans 13 residues. Germline CDR1 SQVTM, CDR2 ANQGSEA. CDR3 nucleotide sequence: TGCAGCGTTGACGAGGTCTACTATTATGGCTACACCTTC. It is translated as CSVDEVYYYGYTF.

This clone has just one count. The chain links TRBV6-5 to TRBJ2-7; 8 nucleotides align to TRBD2. Germline V gene sequence: CDR1 MNHEY, CDR2 SVGAGI. This CDR3 contains 15 residues. After removal of 6 bases from V and 4 bases from J, the junction contained 11 bases not matched to a gene. CDR3 protein: CASSRITSGDYEQYF. The CDR3 DNA reads as TGTGCCAGCAGCCGAATCACTAGCGGAGATTACGAGCAGTACTTC.

Notes on this clone: The same CDR3 also results from other DNA sequences found in this sample. The chain recombines TRBV7-9 with TRBJ2-7; 11 bases line up with TRBD2. V was clipped by 4 bases and J by 3 bases; unmatched bases: 2. In germline, CDR1 is SEHNR, CDR2 FQNEAQ (reference sequence). The CDR3 extends over 14 amino acids. The chain's CDR3 is CASSSGLAVYEQYF. CDR3 nucleotide sequence: TGTGCCAGCAGCTCGGGACTAGCGGTCTACGAGCAGTACTTC.

For this clone: At one boundary the junction diverges from the germline segment, which might be a read error. This sequence joins TRBV9 and TRBJ2-7; 9 nucleotides line up with TRBD2. The CDR3 sequence is 14 residues long. Per germline, CDR1 SGDLS and CDR2 YYNGEE. DNA of the CDR3: TGTGCCAGCAGCGTAGGGAGTCTAGCGGGATTGAGGTTTTTC. This sequence encodes CASSVGSLAGLRFF.

V usage is TRBV11-2 and J usage is TRBJ1-2; 8 nucleotides line up with TRBD1. V was pared by 0 bases and J by 14 bases, with 8 bases of the junction left unmatched. This CDR3 has 13 amino acids. The germline V gene has CDR1 SGHAT and CDR2 FQNNGV. In nucleotides, the CDR3 is TGTGCCAGCAGCTTAGATCCCCGACGGACAGGGACCTTC. Translating it yields CASSLDPRRTGTF.

This chain connects TRBV9 to TRBJ2-1; weak D call: TRBD2 (5 bases). Germline CDR1 reads SGDLS; CDR2 reads YYNGEE. The CDR3 is 15 residues long. The V end lost 4 bases, the J end lost 6 bases, and 17 bases lay between the germline ends. The CDR3 sequence: CASSSYGELGNEQFF. CDR3 nucleotides: TGTGCCAGCAGCTCCTATGGGGAGTTAGGCAATGAGCAGTTCTTC.

This rearrangement joins TRBV4-1 to TRBJ2-7; 10 nucleotides line up with TRBD2. The CDR3 contains 17 residues. Germline CDR1 and CDR2: MGHRA and YSYEKL. J was trimmed by 0 bases and V by 0 bases; bases with no gene match: 5. Here the CDR3 reads CASSQEPAGGSSYEQYF. CDR3 coding DNA: TGCGCCAGCAGCCAAGAACCAGCGGGAGGGAGCTCCTACGAGCAGTACTTC.

The chain employs TRBV6-5 and TRBJ1-5; D gene unclear. V was trimmed by 6 bases and J by 0 bases, leaving 3 bases between them. This CDR3 contains 12 residues. The V gene's germline CDR1 is MNHEY and CDR2 SVGAGI. CDR3 amino acids: CASSNSNQPQHF. CDR3 sequence (DNA): TGTGCCAGCAGCAATAGCAATCAGCCCCAGCATTTT.

The CDR3 DNA is TGTGCCAGCAGCGACTGGGACACTAGCACAGATACGCAGTATTTT. It encodes CASSDWDTSTDTQYF. This sequence joins TRBV7-9 and TRBJ2-3, with D possibly TRBD1 on 6 matching bases. The CDR3 totals 15 residues. Trimming left V 5 bases short and J 0 bases short, with 12 bases between. Germline values: CDR1 SEHNR, CDR2 FQNEAQ (reference sequence).

This rearrangement joins TRBV10-3 to TRBJ1-2; possible D gene TRBD1, 6 bases. Germline assignment: CDR1 ENHRY and CDR2 SYGVKD. Between the trimmed V and J ends, which lost 2 bases and 2 bases, there was a span of 12 bases. This CDR3 comprises 15 residues. CDR3 loop: CAISEASGQNYGYTF. As DNA, the CDR3 is TGTGCCATCAGTGAGGCTAGTGGACAGAACTATGGCTACACCTTC.

The chain recombines TRBV4-1 with TRBJ2-1, with TRBD1 matching over 9 bases. Per germline, CDR1 MGHRA and CDR2 YSYEKL. The CDR3 is 14 residues long. Germline trimming cut 8 bases from V and 6 bases from J; bases unmatched to any gene: 8. The DNA for the CDR3 is TGCGCCAGCCAGGGACAGGGTCTCTTCAATGAGCAGTTCTTC. Translation: CASQGQGLFNEQFF.

This clone has just a few counts. The J gene is TRBJ2-7, the V gene TRBV5-4, with TRBD1 matching 8 bases. The germline V gene has CDR1 SGHNT and CDR2 YYREEE (reference sequence). This CDR3 is built from 14 residues. V lost 4 bases, J lost 3 bases, and 6 bases stayed unmatched. CDR3 sequence: CASSKGQDNYEQYF. The DNA for the CDR3 is TGTGCCAGCAGCAAGGGACAGGACAACTACGAGCAGTACTTC.

Points on this clone: Other DNA sequences of this sample code for an identical CDR3. The chain recombines TRBV29-1 with TRBJ2-7; TRBD1 agrees at 8 bases. Germline CDR1 reads SQVTM; CDR2 reads ANQGSEA. The length of the CDR3 is 13 residues. Germline trimming cut 6 bases from V and 3 bases from J; bases unmatched to any gene: 7. CDR3 residues: CSVLTGESYEQYF. The CDR3 DNA sequence: TGCAGCGTCTTGACAGGGGAGAGCTACGAGCAGTACTTC.

The rearrangement joins TRBV11-2 to TRBJ1-5; D is undetermined. Trimming removed 4 bases at V and 5 bases at J, with 9 bases between. Germline loops: CDR1 SGHAT, CDR2 FQNNGV. The CDR3 contains 13 residues. CDR3 DNA sequence: TGTGCCAGCAGCTGGGAGAGGGATCAGCCCCAGCATTTT. This encodes CASSWERDQPQHF.

The chain couples TRBV28 to TRBJ2-7, with TRBD2 identical over 9 bases. This CDR3 contains 18 residues. The V gene end was trimmed by 5 bases and the J gene end by 0 bases; junction bases not matched to a gene: 14. Germline V gene lookup returns CDR1 MDHEN and CDR2 SYDVKM. Written as DNA, the CDR3 is TGTGCCAGCAGTCCCCCCTTGCGGGAGGGCCGAATCTCCTACGAGCAGTACTTC. Its translation is CASSPPLREGRISYEQYF. The full variable domain, with the rest looked up from reference TRBV28 and TRBJ2-7, is DVKVTQSSRYLVKRTGEKVFLECVQDMDHENMFWYRQDPGLGLRLIYFSYDVKMKEKGDIPEGYSVSREKKERFSLILESASTNQTSMYLCASSPPLREGRISYEQYFGPGTRLTVT.

Only a few counts were recorded for this clone. The rearrangement uses TRBV29-1 and TRBJ2-5; maybe TRBD2 (6 bases). Near its end, the DNA agrees better with TRBJ2-7, so the J call may be wrong. The CDR3 runs 12 residues. Per germline, CDR1 SQVTM and CDR2 ANQGSEA. Here the CDR3 reads CSIRESSYEQYF. CDR3 sequence (DNA): TGCAGCATTCGGGAGAGCTCCTACGAGCAGTACTTC.